The 13 T cell receptor beta chains below all came from one sample that was sequenced in a study of blood T cell repertoires in COVID-19. The repertoire was sequenced with immunoSEQ multiplex PCR; TCRdb's copy has only in-frame clones and lacks some. Of 100,000 to 150,000 clones in the sample, around 74% were seen once. Sequencing used peripheral blood. The receptors were sampled from a man older than 75 with COVID-19, enrolled during active disease.

The chain couples TRBV7-2 to TRBJ2-7; tentative D call: TRBD1 (6 bases). V was trimmed by 3 bases and J by 0 bases, leaving 12 bases between them. The germline V gene encodes CDR1 SGHTA and CDR2 FQGNSA. The CDR3 covers 15 residues. In DNA, the CDR3 is TGTGCCAGCAGCTTTTGGGACAAGAGCTCCTACGAGCAGTACTTC. This translates into CASSFWDKSSYEQYF.

The rearrangement uses TRBV28 and TRBJ1-4, with D hard to call. The CDR3 contains 12 residues. Between the trimmed V and J ends, which lost 2 bases and 6 bases, there was a span of 4 bases. Looked up from germline, CDR1 is MDHEN and CDR2 is SYDVKM. Written as DNA, the CDR3 is TGTGCCAGCAGTTTACCAGATGAAAAACTGTTTTTT. Encoded protein: CASSLPDEKLFF.

This clone was observed a handful of times. V usage is TRBV7-6 and J usage is TRBJ2-7; tentatively, D is TRBD1 (5 bases). This CDR3 has 14 amino acids. With 1 base removed from V and 4 bases from J, the gap between germline ends came to 11 bases. The germline gives CDR1 SGHVS, CDR2 FNYEAQ. The CDR3 nucleotides are TGTGCCAGCAGCTTAGTCGCGACAGCATACGAGCAGTACTTC. This sequence encodes CASSLVATAYEQYF.

J is TRBJ2-1 and V is TRBV5-4, with TRBD2 matching over 8 bases. CDR1 is SGHNT and CDR2 is YYREEE in the germline V gene (reference sequence). The CDR3 runs 16 residues. With V trimmed by 4 bases and J by 3 bases, 9 bases remained unmatched. As DNA, the CDR3 is TGTGCCAGCAGCACGGGACTAGGGAACAACTACAATGAGCAGTTCTTC. This sequence encodes CASSTGLGNNYNEQFF.

The sample holds a few counts of this clone. The chain combines TRBV19 with TRBJ2-7, with D tentatively TRBD1 (6 bases). Germline V gene lookup returns CDR1 LNHDA and CDR2 SQIVND (reference sequence). The CDR3 covers 14 residues. Trimming stripped 10 bases from V and 7 bases from J, with 23 bases between. The CDR3 bases are TGTGCCACCGCGAAGGAGACAGGTGGGCTTGAGCAGTACTTC. This translates into CATAKETGGLEQYF.

The chain is built from TRBV2 and TRBJ1-6, with 7 bases that match TRBD1. Germline assignment: CDR1 SNHLY and CDR2 FYNNEI. The CDR3 is made up of 16 amino acids. V trimming: 5 bases; J trimming: 4 bases; junction bases outside the gene matches: 8. CDR3 DNA: TGTGCCAGCAGTTTACAGGGGCCGCAATATAATTCACCCCTCCACTTT. Protein sequence: CASSLQGPQYNSPLHF.

The V and J genes are TRBV14 and TRBJ2-3, with 9 bases that match TRBD2. The CDR3 length is 15 residues. V lost 1 base, J lost 7 bases, and 6 bases stayed unmatched. The germline V gene has CDR1 SGHDN and CDR2 FVKESK. CDR3 amino acids: CASSQVAGGPNTQYF. As DNA, the CDR3 is TGTGCCAGCAGCCAAGTGGCGGGAGGGCCAAATACGCAGTATTTT.

The chain combines TRBV6-1 with TRBJ2-1, with TRBD2 matching 9 bases. V was clipped by 1 base and J by 0 bases; unmatched bases: 4. The CDR3 is made up of 17 amino acids. Germline CDR1 MNHNS, CDR2 SASEGT. CDR3 DNA sequence: TGTGCCAGCAGTGAAGAGCCTAGCGGGGCCTCCTACAATGAGCAGTTCTTC. Translating it yields CASSEEPSGASYNEQFF.

The chain carries TRBV28 and TRBJ1-1, with D possibly being TRBD1 (6 bases). This CDR3 has 15 amino acids. Germline lookup yields CDR1 MDHEN and CDR2 SYDVKM. V lost 3 bases and J lost 4, with 15 bases in between. CDR3 in DNA: TGTGCCAGCAGTTTGGGGGGGCGTGAGGTCACTGAAGCTTTCTTT. The encoded protein is CASSLGGREVTEAFF.

This rearrangement joins TRBV3-1 (or the pseudogene TRBV3-2) to TRBJ2-1; D is unclear. The CDR3 is made up of 12 amino acids. CDR1 and CDR2 from the germline V gene are LGHDT and YNNKEL (reference sequence). V was cut by 4 bases and J by 4 bases, with 5 bases left in between. In DNA, the CDR3 is TGTGCCAGCAGCCGGCAATACAATGAGCAGTTCTTC. This translates into CASSRQYNEQFF.

The chain employs TRBV12-3 or TRBV12-4 and TRBJ1-1; no clear D gene. V was pared by 6 bases and J by 1 base, with 9 bases between. The CDR3 spans 13 residues. The CDR3 region is CASRVQPNTEAFF. Written as DNA, the CDR3 is TGTGCCAGCAGGGTACAGCCGAACACTGAAGCTTTCTTT.

The V gene is TRBV10-3, the J gene TRBJ2-5; D remains unclear. Germline CDR1 is ENHRY and CDR2 is SYGVKD. Trimming left V 1 base short and J 1 base short, with 7 bases between. The CDR3 sequence is 14 residues long. Written as DNA, the CDR3 is TGTGCCATCAGTGAGTACGGTTCCCAAGAGACCCAGTACTTC. Its protein is CAISEYGSQETQYF.

CDR3 nucleotides: TGTGCCAGCAGCCCCGGACAGTTAGCCAAAAACATTCAGTACTTC. Translated, it gives CASSPGQLAKNIQYF. This chain uses TRBV7-2 with TRBJ2-4, with D maybe TRBD1 (6 bases). Trimming took off 5 bases at V and 0 bases at J, with 11 bases between the two ends. Germline V gives CDR1 SGHTA, CDR2 FQGNSA. CDR3 length: 15 residues.